This entry describes one T cell receptor (beta chain). The target antigen is unknown. CD8 memory pooled CD45RO+ cells and CCR7-negative CD45RA+ TemRA cells. The germline V gene encodes CDR1 MDHEN and CDR2 SYDVKM. The CDR3 runs 16 residues. The V and J ends lost 6 bases and 4 bases, in that order; junction bases with no gene match: 8. This table comes from immunoSEQ multiplex PCR, and its TCRdb copy is limited to in-frame clones, with some not included. Of roughly 380,000 clones in the sample, about 97% were seen once. The data were obtained in a study of shared clonotypes between healthy human individuals. About the research overall: Donors, aged 18 to 49, were a couple of women and a few men. Overall study findings and caveats: When compared with the clonotypes that were shared by all four sorted-subset donors, the non-shared clonotypes turned out to have lower generation probabilities. The study drew on few donors, limiting represented genetic and exposure-history diversity.

The chain couples TRBV28 to TRBJ2-7, with 14 bases fitting TRBD2. This clonotype was obtained from a man aged 25-45 years in good health. The sample was memory CD8+ T cells sorted from blood. Subset here: CD45RO+ cells pooled with CCR7-negative TemRA cells. The chain's CDR3 is CASSAGLAGGVYEQYF. In nucleotides, the CDR3 is TGTGCCAGCAGCGCAGGACTAGCGGGAGGCGTGTACGAGCAGTACTTC.